This T cell receptor beta chain was profiled in a study of T cells in women clearing cervical HPV infection. Study-level findings and limits: TRBV6-7 relative abundance averaged 0.11% in cases and 0.15% to 0.2% in controls.

MY09/MY11 PCR detected cervical HPV DNA; dot-blot assigned genotypes. V was trimmed by 4 bases and J by 6 bases, leaving 16 bases between them. Germline assignment: CDR1 SGHTA and CDR2 FQGNSA. The CDR3 consists of 14 residues. As for this clone: Antigen specificity is unknown. Coverage ceases 3 residues before the CDR3 finishes, and the germline J gene fills in the end.

TCR beta CDR3 amplified by multiplex PCR from roughly 1,100 ng genomic DNA. Clones were read by immunoSEQ multiplex PCR, and TCRdb kept only the in-frame ones, dropping some. This sample's clone table lists about 34,000 clones. The source material was blood buffy coat. This receptor was taken from a woman aged 18 to 75 with a cervical HPV16 infection that either progressed to CIN3+ or cleared (not recorded which). The V and J genes are TRBV7-2 and TRBJ2-7; D is ambiguous. The CDR3 DNA, read in part, is TGTGCCAGCAGCTCCTCCGGGTCCCACCTCGAG. Protein sequence: CASSSSGSHLE. The complete CDR3 sequence is CASSSSGSHLEQYF. Variable domain in full (rest from reference TRBV7-2 and TRBJ2-7): GAGVSQSPSNKVTEKGKDVELRCDPISGHTALYWYRQSLGQGLEFLIYFQGNSAPDKSGLPSDRFSAERTGGSVSTLTIQRTQQEDSAVYLCASSSSGSHLEQYFGPGTRLTVT.